The 17 T cell receptor beta chains below all came from one sample that was sequenced in a study of blood T cell repertoires in COVID-19. Data came from immunoSEQ multiplex PCR; TCRdb stores just in-frame clones and leaves some out. Here the sample spans some 110,000 clones, 80% to 90% being singletons. Sequenced: peripheral blood. Source of these receptors: a man in his forties with acute or convalescent COVID-19.

The chain employs TRBV5-1 and TRBJ1-1; D remains unclear. Germline CDR1 reads SGHRS; CDR2 reads YFSETQ. This CDR3 contains 14 residues. Trimming shortened V by 0 bases and J by 4 bases, and 10 bases separated the two germline ends. The CDR3 protein is CASSLEPAGTEAFF. The CDR3, as DNA: TGCGCCAGCAGCTTGGAGCCTGCTGGCACTGAAGCTTTCTTT.

CDR3 sequence: CASSLGQGREKLFF. In nucleotides, the CDR3 is TGTGCCAGCAGCTTGGGCCAGGGCCGAGAAAAACTGTTTTTT. This chain joins TRBV5-4 and TRBJ1-4; tentatively, D is TRBD1 (5 bases). Looked up from germline, CDR1 is SGHNT and CDR2 is YYREEE (reference sequence). V was pared by 0 bases and J by 8 bases, with 11 bases between. This CDR3 spans 14 amino acids.

This clone was observed a few times. The gene calls are TRBV5-1 and TRBJ1-1; D unresolved. This CDR3 contains 15 residues. V lost 0 bases to trimming and J lost 1 base, with 10 bases between them. Germline V lookup: CDR1 SGHRS, CDR2 YFSETQ. The CDR3 spells CASSLDGTRNTEAFF. CDR3 nucleotide sequence: TGCGCCAGCAGCTTGGACGGCACTAGGAACACTGAAGCTTTCTTT.

The chain joins TRBV5-4 to TRBJ2-5; tentative D call: TRBD2 (7 bases). Germline values: CDR1 SGHNT, CDR2 YYREEE (reference sequence). The CDR3 length is 14 residues. V lost 4 bases and J lost 2, with 12 bases in between. CDR3 in amino acids: CASSRAGTQETQYF. The CDR3 bases are TGTGCCAGCAGCCGAGCGGGGACACAAGAGACCCAGTACTTC.

The J gene is TRBJ2-7, the V gene TRBV5-1; 13 nucleotides align to TRBD2. Trimming cost V 3 bases and J 0 bases; bases outside gene matches: 9. Germline V CDR1 and CDR2: SGHRS, YFSETQ. The CDR3 sequence is 18 residues long. The CDR3 protein is CASSSTSGGTLVSYEQYF. The DNA for the CDR3 is TGCGCCAGCAGCTCGACTAGCGGGGGGACCTTAGTCTCCTACGAGCAGTACTTC.

At least ten counts were recorded for this clone. The chain couples TRBV12-5 to TRBJ2-5, with no clear D. Germline-derived CDR1 and CDR2 are LGHNT and FRNRAP. The V gene lost 2 bases and the J gene lost 6 bases, with 7 bases spanning the gap. CDR3 length: 12 amino acids. The CDR3, as DNA: TGTGCTAGTGGTTTGCTACAGAAGACCCAGTACTTC. Residues: CASGLLQKTQYF.

This clone was seen a handful of times. The CDR3, as DNA: TGTGCCAGCAGCTTGGCAGGGATTGGGAAACTGTTTTTT. This codes for CASSLAGIGKLFF. The V gene is TRBV5-6, the J gene TRBJ1-4, with D tentatively TRBD1 (5 bases). The V and J ends lost 0 bases and 11 bases respectively, with 11 bases between them. This CDR3 spans 13 amino acids. Germline V gene sequence: CDR1 SGHDT, CDR2 YYEEEE.

This rearrangement joins TRBV30 to TRBJ2-3; TRBD2 matches at 8 bases. The CDR3 loop spans 16 amino acids. Looked up from germline, CDR1 is GTSNPN and CDR2 is SVGIG (reference sequence). The ends lost 5 bases at V and 4 bases at J; junction bases unmatched: 14. The CDR3 nucleotides read TGTGCCTGGGAACCCGTTGTTAGCGGGAAAGCAGATACGCAGTATTTT. Protein sequence: CAWEPVVSGKADTQYF.

The rearrangement links TRBV30 to TRBJ1-2, with a possible D match to TRBD1 (5 bases). The germline gives CDR1 GTSNPN, CDR2 SVGIG (reference sequence). V gave up 4 bases and J gave up 4 bases, with 16 bases separating them. The CDR3 totals 14 residues. DNA of the CDR3: TGTGCCTGGACCGCGGGGAGGGGAGTCTATGGCTACACCTTC. This sequence encodes CAWTAGRGVYGYTF.

The chain is built from TRBV15 and TRBJ2-3; D is perhaps TRBD2 (6 bases). The V and J ends lost 2 bases and 6 bases respectively, with 15 bases between them. The CDR3 contains 15 residues. Looked up from germline, CDR1 is LNHNV and CDR2 is YYDKDF (reference sequence). The CDR3 region is CATSRSGPGGDTQYF. CDR3 sequence (DNA): TGTGCCACCAGCAGATCGGGGCCCGGGGGTGATACGCAGTATTTT.

This clone was seen only once. The chain links TRBV18 to TRBJ2-1; TRBD2 might be the D (6 bases). The CDR3 runs to 12 residues. Looked up from germline, CDR1 is KGHSH and CDR2 is LQKENI. The V and J ends lost 2 bases and 7 bases respectively, with 6 bases between them. This CDR3 is CASSPSGNEQFF. CDR3 nucleotides: TGTGCCAGCTCACCAAGCGGGAATGAGCAGTTCTTC.

In DNA form, the CDR3 reads TGTGCCAGCAGCGGCAGGTCTTCTGGAAACACCATATATTTT. Protein: CASSGRSSGNTIYF. The chain employs TRBV9 and TRBJ1-3, with D hard to call. Trimming pared 3 bases from V and 1 base from J, leaving 8 bases between. The CDR3 length is 14 residues. Germline assignment: CDR1 SGDLS and CDR2 YYNGEE.

The V gene is TRBV19, the J gene TRBJ1-5, with 7 bases identical to TRBD1. After removal of 10 bases from V and 3 bases from J, the junction contained 6 bases not matched to a gene. The CDR3 sequence is 13 residues long. Per germline, CDR1 LNHDA and CDR2 SQIVND (reference sequence). The CDR3 loop is CATGTASNQPQHF. CDR3 bases: TGTGCCACCGGGACAGCTTCCAATCAGCCCCAGCATTTT.

V usage is TRBV11-3 and J usage is TRBJ2-2; D is unclear. Germline CDR1 is SGHNT and CDR2 is YENEEA. With 5 bases removed from V and 2 bases from J, the gap between germline ends came to 3 bases. This CDR3 region has 12 residues. The CDR3 DNA follows: TGTGCCAGCAGCACTAACACCGGGGAGCTGTTTTTT. It is translated as CASSTNTGELFF.

The V gene is TRBV5-8, the J gene TRBJ1-5, with a tentative D call TRBD1 (5 bases). The CDR3 runs 13 residues. Germline CDR1 SGHTS, CDR2 YDEGEE. Trimming took off 0 bases at V and 6 bases at J, with 7 bases between the two ends. In DNA, the CDR3 is TGTGCCAGCAGCTTGGCCGGGGGTCAGCCCCAGCATTTT. Translation gives CASSLAGGQPQHF.

This clone appeared a single time. The rearrangement joins TRBV7-9 to TRBJ2-3, with TRBD2 matching 12 bases. V was clipped by 5 bases and J by 5 bases; unmatched bases: 8. The CDR3 has 16 amino acids. Germline V lookup: CDR1 SEHNR, CDR2 FQNEAQ (reference sequence). CDR3 sequence: CASSKPSGRAQDTQYF. CDR3 DNA sequence: TGTGCCAGCAGCAAACCTAGCGGGAGGGCCCAAGATACGCAGTATTTT.

A remark on this clone: Additional DNA sequences in this sample encode the identical CDR3. The CDR3 sequence: CASSPGQGAYGYTF. For the CDR3, the DNA is TGTGCCAGCTCACCAGGACAGGGGGCTTATGGCTACACCTTC. The rearrangement joins TRBV18 to TRBJ1-2, with TRBD1 matching over 11 bases. Germline loops: CDR1 KGHSH, CDR2 LQKENI. With V trimmed by 2 bases and J by 5 bases, 1 base remained unmatched. The CDR3 is 14 residues long. The full variable domain, in which reference TRBV18 and TRBJ1-2 provide the parts outside the CDR3, is NAGVMQNPRHLVRRRGQEARLRCSPMKGHSHVYWYRQLPEEGLKFMVYLQKENIIDESGMPKERFSAEFPKEGPSILRIQQVVRGDSAAYFCASSPGQGAYGYTFGSGTRLTVV.